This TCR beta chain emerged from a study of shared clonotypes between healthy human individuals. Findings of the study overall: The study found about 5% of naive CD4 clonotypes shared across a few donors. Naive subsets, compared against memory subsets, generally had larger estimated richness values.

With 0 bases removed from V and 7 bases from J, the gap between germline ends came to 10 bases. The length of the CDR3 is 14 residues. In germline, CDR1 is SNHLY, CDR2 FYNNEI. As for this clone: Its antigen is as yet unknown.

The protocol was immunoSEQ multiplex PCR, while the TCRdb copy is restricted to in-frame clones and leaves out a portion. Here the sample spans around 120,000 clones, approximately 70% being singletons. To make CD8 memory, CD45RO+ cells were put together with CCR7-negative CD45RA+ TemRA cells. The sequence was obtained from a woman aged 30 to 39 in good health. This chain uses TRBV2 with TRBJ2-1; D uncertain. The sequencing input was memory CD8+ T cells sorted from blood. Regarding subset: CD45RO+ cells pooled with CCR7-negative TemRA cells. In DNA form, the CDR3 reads TGTGCCAGCAGTGAAGCTCCCCTCCCGAATGAGCAGTTCTTC. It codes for CASSEAPLPNEQFF.